The entry below describes one TCR beta chain. Losses at the gene ends were 6 bases for V and 0 bases for J; bases not matched to a gene: 4. The V gene's germline CDR1 is MRHNA and CDR2 SNTAGT. The CDR3 length is 14 residues. The sample originates from a study of blood T cell repertoires in COVID-19. About the study: Sample material is recorded as cDNA or gDNA derived from T cells, B-cell-depleted T cells, or PBMCs.

Per the authors' pipeline: Amplification from reference gene primers served as the basis for estimated nucleated cell counts. Sequencing was performed with immunoSEQ multiplex PCR; in TCRdb, only in-frame clones are kept and a portion is missing. Clone size and the V and J calls come from that table; the DNA yielded D and trimming. In the table there are around 260,000 clones, 90% to 95% of which are singletons. V gene TRBV6-4 combines with J gene TRBJ1-1; 7 nucleotides align to TRBD1. The TCR sequence derives from a woman in her twenties or thirties with COVID-19, enrolled during active disease. The sample was peripheral blood. In DNA, the CDR3 is TGTGCCAGCAGATCCGGGACAGTGAACACTGAAGCTTTCTTT. This codes for CASRSGTVNTEAFF.